These 15 T cell receptor beta chains were sequenced from one sample in a study of T cells in Graves' hyperthyroidism and ophthalmopathy. Researchers amplified the TCR beta CDR3 regions from RNA transcripts. Carried out on the TCR CDR3, a first-round RT-PCR used the HTBI primer set. TCRdb reanalysed the multiplex PCR reads using MiXCR and keeps one entry per CDR3 protein. The sample includes some 570,000 distinct CDR3 sequences, approximately 15% seen only once; the top ten take roughly 6.9%. The sequenced sample consisted of blood. Source of these receptors: a woman aged 18-29 years with Graves' ophthalmopathy.

This clonotype showed up many times. The chain has TRBV10-3 and TRBJ2-1; D not resolved. Deletions cut 7 bases from V and 6 bases from J, with 7 bases between. The CDR3 has 11 residues. Per the germline V gene, CDR1 is ENHRY and CDR2 is SYGVKD. CDR3 sequence reads: CAIKFLNEQFF. CDR3 in DNA: TGTGCCATCAAATTTCTCAATGAGCAGTTCTTC.

The chain is built from TRBV29-1 and TRBJ2-1, with D tentatively TRBD1 (7 bases). CDR1 is SQVTM, CDR2 ANQGSEA, per germline. The CDR3 extends over 13 amino acids. V was clipped by 3 bases and J by 5 bases, with 11 bases between them. Here the CDR3 reads CSVEEGQNNEQFF. Here the CDR3 DNA reads TGCAGCGTTGAGGAGGGACAGAACAATGAGCAGTTCTTC.

This clonotype has just a few counts. The chain combines TRBV18 with TRBJ2-5; D not certain. The CDR3 length is 13 residues. Germline assignment: CDR1 KGHSH and CDR2 LQKENI. V lost 3 bases and J 4 bases, leaving 9 bases between the germline ends. CDR3 nucleotides: TGTGCCAGCTCACCCCCGGCAGGAGAGACCCAGTACTTC. Translating it yields CASSPPAGETQYF.

In its sample, this clonotype was seen many times. The chain uses TRBV3-1 and TRBJ2-3; either TRBD1 or TRBD2 may fit D (6 bases each). Trimming stripped 4 bases from V and 2 bases from J, with 22 bases between. From germline, CDR1 is LGHDT and CDR2 YNNKEL (reference sequence). The CDR3 consists of 18 residues. The CDR3 DNA reads as TGTGCCAGCAGCCCACTAGGGTGGACGGGGGCCTACACAGATACGCAGTATTTT. The encoded protein is CASSPLGWTGAYTDTQYF.

This clonotype was detected many times. The chain uses TRBV2 and TRBJ2-1; D not certain. Trimming removed 3 bases from V and 9 bases from J, with 12 bases in between. The germline CDR1 and CDR2 sequences are SNHLY and FYNNEI. The CDR3 consists of 13 residues. The CDR3 reads CASSEATVGEQFF. As DNA, the CDR3 is TGTGCCAGCAGTGAGGCTACGGTGGGTGAGCAGTTCTTC.

There are many counts of this clonotype. The rearrangement uses TRBV15 and TRBJ2-1, with D maybe TRBD1 (5 bases). The germline V gene encodes CDR1 LNHNV and CDR2 YYDKDF (reference sequence). Trimming pared 0 bases from V and 7 bases from J, leaving 10 bases between. The CDR3 loop spans 14 amino acids. The CDR3 loop reads CATSRDQGINEQFF. DNA of the CDR3: TGTGCCACCAGCAGAGATCAGGGAATTAATGAGCAGTTCTTC.

The rearrangement joins TRBV29-1 to TRBJ2-7; D is uncertain. The V end was cut by 7 bases, the J end by 2 bases, with 12 bases between. The CDR3 sequence is 12 residues long. Germline values: CDR1 SQVTM, CDR2 ANQGSEA. The CDR3 DNA sequence: TGCAGCGCGGGTGACCAGACCTACGAGCAGTACTTC. Translation gives CSAGDQTYEQYF.

The chain links TRBV19 to TRBJ2-7; 8 nucleotides line up with TRBD1. The V gene's germline CDR1 is LNHDA and CDR2 SQIVND (reference sequence). The J segment lost 4 bases and the V segment lost 5 bases, leaving 7 bases of the junction unmatched. The CDR3 covers 14 residues. The CDR3 nucleotides read TGTGCCAGTAGTTGGTCAGGGGGCGCATACGAGCAGTACTTC. Its protein product is CASSWSGGAYEQYF. Full variable domain (remainder filled in from reference TRBV19 and TRBJ2-7): DGGITQSPKYLFRKEGQNVTLSCEQNLNHDAMYWYRQDPGQGLRLIYYSQIVNDFQKGDIAEGYSVSREKKESFPLTVTSAQKNPTAFYLCASSWSGGAYEQYFGPGTRLTVT.

The table lists this clonotype with many counts. The V gene is TRBV7-2, the J gene TRBJ2-1; 13 nucleotides match TRBD2. The junction had 6 bases not matched to a gene; V was cut back by 5 bases and J by 8 bases. Germline V lookup: CDR1 SGHTA, CDR2 FQGNSA. The CDR3 runs 15 residues. The DNA of the CDR3 is TGTGCCAGCAGCCGGACTAGCGGGAGTAAATATGAGCAGTTCTTC. It codes for CASSRTSGSKYEQFF. Combining the CDR3 with reference TRBV7-2 and TRBJ2-1 gives the whole variable domain GAGVSQSPSNKVTEKGKDVELRCDPISGHTALYWYRQSLGQGLEFLIYFQGNSAPDKSGLPSDRFSAERTGGSVSTLTIQRTQQEDSAVYLCASSRTSGSKYEQFFGPGTRLTVL.

The V call is TRBV20-1, the J call TRBJ1-5, with D possibly TRBD1 on 6 matching bases. Germline lookup yields CDR1 DFQATT and CDR2 SNEGSKA (reference sequence). CDR3 size: 16 residues. The V end lost 0 bases, the J end lost 7 bases, and 19 bases lay between the germline ends. The CDR3: CSARDGQRAGEQPQHF. The CDR3 DNA reads TGCAGTGCTAGAGATGGCCAGCGGGCAGGGGAACAGCCCCAGCATTTT.

This clonotype was counted ten times or more. The V gene is TRBV28, the J gene TRBJ1-5, with a weak D call TRBD1 (6 bases). V was clipped by 5 bases and J by 6 bases, with 17 bases between them. This CDR3 is built from 15 residues. Germline loops: CDR1 MDHEN, CDR2 SYDVKM. Here the CDR3 DNA reads TGTGCCAGCAGTCCCCCCCTCGACAGGACTCAGCCCCAGCATTTT. This sequence encodes CASSPPLDRTQPQHF.

The chain is built from TRBV7-9 and TRBJ1-2; D possibly corresponds to TRBD1 (6 bases). Germline V gene data show CDR1 as SEHNR and CDR2 as FQNEAQ (reference sequence). This CDR3 has 16 residues. Trimming removed 5 bases at V and 8 bases at J, with 24 bases between. CDR3 amino acids: CASSLTFGTSGGGYTF. CDR3 bases: TGTGCCAGCAGCCTAACGTTCGGGACATCCGGTGGCGGCTACACCTTC.

CDR3 protein: CASSQDTRAAGTYNEQFF. In DNA form, the CDR3 reads TGTGCCAGCAGCCAAGATACTCGAGCGGCAGGGACCTACAATGAGCAGTTCTTC. V is TRBV4-2 and J is TRBJ2-1; D may match TRBD1 or TRBD2 (5 bases each). CDR1 LGHNA and CDR2 YNFKEQ come from the germline V gene. The CDR3 sequence is 18 residues long. V was trimmed by 0 bases and J by 2 bases, leaving 17 bases between them.

This clonotype was counted many times. The genes are TRBV27 and TRBJ2-3; D remains ambiguous. V lost 5 bases and J lost 4, with 7 bases in between. The CDR3 extends over 12 amino acids. Per germline, CDR1 MNHEY and CDR2 SMNVEV (reference sequence). The CDR3 region is CASSIGADTQYF. The DNA of the CDR3 is TGTGCCAGCAGTATAGGCGCAGATACGCAGTATTTT.

The sample holds many counts of this clonotype. The rearrangement uses TRBV20-1 and TRBJ1-2; D is unclear. V lost 0 bases to trimming and J lost 4 bases, with 15 bases between them. This CDR3 has 15 residues. Germline CDR1 and CDR2: DFQATT and SNEGSKA (reference sequence). CDR3 loop: CSARDQPDSLYGYTF. CDR3 coding DNA: TGCAGTGCTAGAGATCAGCCGGACTCCCTCTATGGCTACACCTTC.